The 5 T cell receptor beta chains below were found in one sample sequenced in a study of chemoradiotherapy in HPV16-positive cancers. Sequencing was performed with immunoSEQ multiplex PCR; in TCRdb, only in-frame clones are kept and a portion is missing. The sample lists just over 15,000 clones, under 85% seen once, with 1.3% in the top ten. Sampling took place from a patient who underwent chemoradiotherapy. These receptors were collected from a human donor with HPV-associated anogenital cancer.

Remarks on this clone: The junction shows a germline mismatch at one end, possibly a read error. The J gene is TRBJ1-2, the V gene TRBV7-2; D is undetermined. CDR1 SGHTA and CDR2 FQGNSA come from the germline V gene. The CDR3 consists of 15 residues. The CDR3 is CASSLGRQALYGYTF. CDR3 sequence (DNA): TGTGCCAGCAGTTTAGGGAGGCAAGCCCTCTATGGCTACACCTTC.

This chain joins TRBV18 and TRBJ2-7, with 12 bases aligning to TRBD1. Trimming removed 6 bases from V and 7 bases from J; junction bases left unmatched: 10. CDR1 is KGHSH and CDR2 is LQKENI in the germline V gene. The CDR3 sequence is 15 residues long. The CDR3, as DNA: TGTGCCAGCTCCCGGTCGGGACAGGGGGCGAGGGAGCAGTACTTC. As protein: CASSRSGQGAREQYF. Together with reference TRBV18 and TRBJ2-7, the CDR3 gives the full variable domain: NAGVMQNPRHLVRRRGQEARLRCSPMKGHSHVYWYRQLPEEGLKFMVYLQKENIIDESGMPKERFSAEFPKEGPSILRIQQVVRGDSAAYFCASSRSGQGAREQYFGPGTRLTVT.

The chain couples TRBV5-1 to TRBJ2-7, with 7 bases lining up with TRBD1. With V trimmed by 0 bases and J by 4 bases, 4 bases remained unmatched. CDR3 length: 14 amino acids. CDR1 SGHRS and CDR2 YFSETQ come from the germline V gene. The CDR3 bases are TGCGCCAGCAGCTTGGGGGGGACAGCGTACGAGCAGTACTTC. Translating it yields CASSLGGTAYEQYF. The entire variable domain, with the rest obtained from reference TRBV5-1 and TRBJ2-7, is as follows: KAGVTQTPRYLIKTRGQQVTLSCSPISGHRSVSWYQQTPGQGLQFLFEYFSETQRNKGNFPGRFSGRQFSNSRSEMNVSTLELGDSALYLCASSLGGTAYEQYFGPGTRLTVT.

The chain combines TRBV7-2 with TRBJ1-5; TRBD1 might be the D (6 bases). Germline values: CDR1 SGHTA, CDR2 FQGNSA. Between the trimmed V and J ends, which lost 2 bases and 6 bases, there was a span of 11 bases. CDR3 length: 14 amino acids. CDR3 sequence (DNA): TGTGCCAGCAGCTTATCCGGGGGCTCTCAGCCCCAGCATTTT. This codes for CASSLSGGSQPQHF.

The rearrangement uses TRBV5-1 and TRBJ2-7, with D tentatively TRBD1 or TRBD2 (7 bases each). V gave up 7 bases and J gave up 4 bases, with 18 bases separating them. Germline lookup yields CDR1 SGHRS and CDR2 YFSETQ. The CDR3 runs to 14 residues. As DNA, the CDR3 is TGCGCCAGCTCTCCAGGGGGGGCAAGGTACGAGCAGTACTTC. Protein sequence: CASSPGGARYEQYF.